This TCR beta chain was sequenced in a study of blood T cell repertoires in COVID-19. TCRdb keeps only in-frame clones here, not all; method: immunoSEQ multiplex PCR. Among 150,000 to 200,000 clones listed, around 88% were seen once. The CDR3 length is 15 residues. The ends were cut back, 3 bases at V and 7 bases at J, with 16 bases in the middle. CDR1 is MDHEN and CDR2 is SYDVKM in the germline V gene. The material sequenced was peripheral blood. The receptor comes from a woman between 25 and 40 years old with acute or convalescent COVID-19. This chain links TRBV28 with TRBJ1-5; D is unclear. CDR3 bases: TGTGCCAGCAGTTTGCCGAGACAATTAAACCAGCCCCAGCATTTT. Protein sequence: CASSLPRQLNQPQHF.